Listed here are 15 T cell receptor beta chains from one sample, sequenced in a study of T cells in women clearing cervical HPV infection. Measured with immunoSEQ multiplex PCR; TCRdb has only the in-frame clones, and not every one. This sample's clone table lists around 38,000 clones. Sequences were obtained from blood buffy coat. The receptor source for this set is a woman between 18 and 75 years old with a cervical HPV16 infection that either progressed to CIN3+ or cleared (not recorded which).

With respect to this clone: The CDR3 extends 3 residues past the end of the read, so its final part is completed from the germline J gene. The V call is TRBV7-9, the J call TRBJ2-3; a possible D gene is TRBD1 (6 bases). Germline assignment: CDR1 SEHNR and CDR2 FQNEAQ (reference sequence). The CDR3 is 15 residues long. Trimming pared 5 bases from V and 1 base from J, leaving 13 bases between. The CDR3 spells CASSPRGQGTDTQYF. The DNA read from the CDR3 is TGTGCCAGCAGCCCCAGGGGACAAGGCACAGATACG.

Concerning this clone: The read is 3 residues too short to cover the CDR3 end, so that end is filled in from the germline J gene. The chain is built from TRBV5-1 and TRBJ1-6; 7 nucleotides line up with TRBD1. The CDR3 totals 15 residues. V lost 1 base to trimming and J lost 10 bases; unmatched junction nucleotides: 8. CDR1 SGHRS and CDR2 YFSETQ come from the germline V gene. The part of the CDR3 DNA that was read is TGCGCCAGCAGCTTGAAAGGGGGCGCAGACTCACCC. Translation: CASSLKGGADSP. The whole CDR3 sequence reads CASSLKGGADSPLHF.

On this clone itself: The CDR3 extends 3 residues past the end of the read, so its final part is completed from the germline J gene. The gene calls are TRBV20-1 and TRBJ2-3; unclear D gene. The CDR3 extends over 13 amino acids. CDR1 is DFQATT and CDR2 is SNEGSKA in the germline V gene (reference sequence). CDR3 amino acids: CSARVAGGDTQYF. The sequenced CDR3 bases are TGCAGTGCTAGAGTTGCTGGCGGTGACACG.

As regards this clone: Coverage ceases 3 residues before the CDR3 finishes, and the germline J gene fills in the end. The genes are TRBV29-1 and TRBJ1-1; weak D call: TRBD1 (5 bases). Germline V gene lookup returns CDR1 SQVTM and CDR2 ANQGSEA. Deletions cut 7 bases from V and 5 bases from J, with 14 bases between. The CDR3 sequence is 12 residues long. The CDR3 bases that were read are TGCAGCGCCAGGCAGGGTCCGACTGAA. Its translation is CSARQGPTE. The whole CDR3 protein reads CSARQGPTEAFF. Combining the CDR3 with reference TRBV29-1 and TRBJ1-1 gives the whole variable domain SAVISQKPSRDICQRGTSLTIQCQVDSQVTMMFWYRQQPGQSLTLIATANQGSEATYESGFVIDKFPISRPNLTFSTLTVSNMSPEDSSIYLCSARQGPTEAFFGQGTRLTVV.

Notes on this clone: The read falls 3 residues short of the CDR3 end, and the missing part is taken from the germline J gene. The V gene is TRBV18, the J gene TRBJ1-1, with 10 bases that match TRBD1. The length of the CDR3 is 14 residues. Germline loops: CDR1 KGHSH, CDR2 LQKENI. With 6 bases clipped from V and 4 bases from J, the junction kept 5 bases outside the gene matches. The CDR3 here is CASSGTGVGTEAFF. CDR3 bases read: TGTGCCAGCTCCGGGACAGGGGTCGGCACTGAA.

As regards this clone: Read data end 3 residues before the CDR3 end; the end is taken from the germline J gene. The J gene is TRBJ2-1, the V gene TRBV7-6; 9 nucleotides agree with TRBD1. Germline CDR1 reads SGHVS; CDR2 reads FNYEAQ. This CDR3 is 15 amino acids long. V trimming: 3 bases; J trimming: 6 bases; junction bases outside the gene matches: 6. This CDR3 is CASSLGIQGANEQFF. Partial CDR3 DNA: TGTGCCAGCAGCTTGGGGATACAGGGGGCCAATGAG. The full variable domain, in which reference TRBV7-6 and TRBJ2-1 provide the parts outside the CDR3, is GAGVSQSPRYKVTKRGQDVALRCDPISGHVSLYWYRQALGQGPEFLTYFNYEAQQDKSGLPNDRFSAERPEGSISTLTIQRTEQRDSAMYRCASSLGIQGANEQFFGPGTRLTVL.

Points on this clone: The CDR3 goes on 3 residues after the read ends, and that part is filled in from the germline J gene. This chain joins TRBV7-3 and TRBJ2-2, with 9 bases lining up with TRBD2. The V gene end was trimmed by 5 bases and the J gene end by 4 bases; junction bases not matched to a gene: 11. The germline V gene has CDR1 SGHTA and CDR2 FQGTGA. The CDR3 runs 17 residues. CDR3 in amino acids: CASSPRSGGPFTGELFF. The CDR3 DNA, read in part, is TGTGCCAGCAGCCCCCGAAGCGGGGGGCCGTTCACCGGGGAG.

Worth noting for this clone: The read ends 3 residues before the CDR3 terminus; that terminus is restored from the germline J gene. The chain carries TRBV7-9 and TRBJ1-1; possible D gene TRBD1, 5 bases. The V end was cut by 5 bases, the J end by 6 bases, with 16 bases between. CDR3 length: 14 amino acids. From germline, CDR1 is SEHNR and CDR2 FQNEAQ (reference sequence). Partial CDR3 DNA: TGTGCCAGCAGCCAGACACCCAGGGAGGCTGAA. This codes for CASSQTPREAE. The entire CDR3 sequence reads CASSQTPREAEAFF.

As to this clone: The read comes to an end 3 residues before the CDR3 does, leaving the germline J gene to fill in the end. This chain uses TRBV6-2 or TRBV6-3 with TRBJ1-1; TRBD1 matches 9 bases. The CDR3 extends over 16 amino acids. Unmatched junction bases numbered 8, after V lost 4 bases and J lost 2 bases. Germline loops: CDR1 MNHEY, CDR2 SVGEGT. CDR3 DNA, as far as it was read: TGTGCCAGCAGTTTATTTCCGGGACAGGGAAACACTGAA. It translates to CASSLFPGQGNTE. The complete CDR3 reads CASSLFPGQGNTEAFF.

Comments on this clone: The read finishes 3 residues shy of the CDR3 end, and the germline J gene is used to complete it. This chain links TRBV7-9 with TRBJ1-1; D is possibly TRBD1 (5 bases). The ends were cut back, 5 bases at V and 3 bases at J, with 16 bases in the middle. The CDR3 sequence is 15 residues long. Germline CDR1 and CDR2: SEHNR and FQNEAQ (reference sequence). This chain's CDR3 is CASSGGGYGDTEAFF. The sequenced CDR3 bases are TGTGCCAGCAGCGGGGGGGGGTACGGGGACACTGAA.

Details on this clone: The read halts 3 residues ahead of the CDR3 end, with the missing end drawn from the germline J gene. This chain uses TRBV12-3 or TRBV12-4 with TRBJ2-5; 10 positions match TRBD1. The CDR3 runs to 14 residues. The J segment lost 7 bases and the V segment lost 6 bases, leaving 8 bases of the junction unmatched. This CDR3 is CASSPGTGVGTQYF. Incomplete CDR3 DNA: TGTGCCAGCAGCCCCGGGACAGGGGTCGGGACC.

Note on this clone: The read stops 3 residues short of the end of the CDR3; the missing end is completed from the germline J gene. The genes are TRBV6-4 and TRBJ1-1; 7 positions agree with TRBD1. The germline V gene has CDR1 MRHNA and CDR2 SNTAGT. The CDR3 sequence is 14 residues long. V was pared by 9 bases and J by 5 bases, with 12 bases of the junction left unmatched. The part of the CDR3 DNA that was read is TGTGCCAGGGAGCAAAGACAGGGCTCGACTGAA. Translation gives CAREQRQGSTE. In full, the CDR3 reads CAREQRQGSTEAFF.

In the case of this clone: The read finishes 3 residues shy of the CDR3 end, and the germline J gene is used to complete it. The rearrangement joins TRBV6-7 to TRBJ2-7; 7 nucleotides line up with TRBD1. TRBV6-7 is noted as an ORF with a role that remains uncertain. The CDR3 is 14 residues long. Trimming removed 9 bases from V and 6 bases from J; junction bases left unmatched: 14. The CDR3 sequence: CARDPGQPLFEQYF. The CDR3 DNA, read in part, is TGTGCCAGGGACCCGGGACAGCCATTATTCGAG.

To note about this clone: The read stops 3 residues short of the end of the CDR3; the missing end is completed from the germline J gene. The chain links TRBV29-1 to TRBJ1-1, with TRBD1 as a possible D gene (5 bases). V lost 2 bases, J lost 5 bases, and 15 bases lay in between. CDR1 and CDR2 from the germline V gene are SQVTM and ANQGSEA. This CDR3 spans 14 amino acids. The CDR3 region is CSVESRGRETEAFF. The DNA read from the CDR3 is TGCAGCGTTGAAAGCCGGGGGAGGGAAACTGAA.

In the case of this clone: The missing CDR3 end, 3 residues past where the read stops, is filled in from the germline J gene. V gene TRBV5-1 combines with J gene TRBJ2-7, with 10 bases aligning to TRBD1. The CDR3 is 14 amino acids. Germline lookup yields CDR1 SGHRS and CDR2 YFSETQ. Trimming removed 4 bases from V and 0 bases from J; junction bases left unmatched: 1. The sequenced part of the CDR3 DNA is TGCGCCAGCAGCAGACAGGGGGCCTCCTACGAG. Amino acid sequence: CASSRQGASYE. From start to end, the CDR3 is CASSRQGASYEQYF. The whole variable domain, filled in from reference TRBV5-1 and TRBJ2-7, reads KAGVTQTPRYLIKTRGQQVTLSCSPISGHRSVSWYQQTPGQGLQFLFEYFSETQRNKGNFPGRFSGRQFSNSRSEMNVSTLELGDSALYLCASSRQGASYEQYFGPGTRLTVT.